This T cell receptor (beta chain) came from a study of T cells in Graves' hyperthyroidism and ophthalmopathy. In the study overall: Peripheral blood samples were taken at initial diagnosis, prior to any treatment.

Uncontrolled infection, other autoimmune disease, pregnancy or lactation barred patients from enrollment. Germline V lookup: CDR1 MNHNS, CDR2 SASEGT. The CDR3 contains 15 residues. The V end was cut by 6 bases, the J end by 5 bases, with 19 bases between. Turning to this clonotype: As yet, its antigen is unknown.

Study results and limitations: Most expanded thyroid clonotypes above 0.001 also appeared in blood.

The TCR beta CDR3 regions underwent amplification using RNA transcripts as the source. TCR CDR3 underwent first-round RT-PCR with the HTBI primer set. TCRdb re-called the multiplex PCR reads through MiXCR, storing one row per CDR3 protein. Among roughly 510,000 distinct CDR3 sequences listed, more than 20% were seen once. The source material was blood. The chain couples TRBV6-1 to TRBJ2-5; D possibly corresponds to TRBD1 (7 bases). This sequence was found in a man aged 18 to 30 with Graves' hyperthyroidism. The CDR3 here is CASSPGTVRGETQYF. For the CDR3, the DNA is TGTGCCAGCAGCCCCGGGACAGTCCGGGGGGAGACCCAGTACTTC.